In its sample, the clone carrying this TCR beta chain was seen many times. Its antigen is currently unknown. Germline V gene sequence: CDR1 DFQATT, CDR2 SNEGSKA (reference sequence). Trimming removed 4 bases at V and 5 bases at J, with 13 bases between. CDR3 length equals 13 residues. This sample is drawn from a study of CD8 T cells in ankylosing spondylitis. TCR beta libraries were made by quantitative 5'-RACE with molecular barcodes. TCRdb independently ran MiXCR on the 5' RACE reads; one entry per CDR3 protein. The sample carries 25,000 to 40,000 distinct CDR3 sequences, roughly 6.8% recorded once. Study findings and constraints: Past studies reported some motif variants in reactive arthritis synovial fluid and blood.

The chain uses TRBV20-1 and TRBJ2-3, with a weak D call TRBD2 (6 bases). Material: blood, either unsorted or a sorted T cell fraction (not recorded which). The source is a male donor with ankylosing spondylitis or in good health (not recorded which). CDR3 protein: CSAIADLGDTQYF. CDR3 DNA sequence: TGCAGTGCTATAGCGGACTTGGGAGATACGCAGTATTTT.